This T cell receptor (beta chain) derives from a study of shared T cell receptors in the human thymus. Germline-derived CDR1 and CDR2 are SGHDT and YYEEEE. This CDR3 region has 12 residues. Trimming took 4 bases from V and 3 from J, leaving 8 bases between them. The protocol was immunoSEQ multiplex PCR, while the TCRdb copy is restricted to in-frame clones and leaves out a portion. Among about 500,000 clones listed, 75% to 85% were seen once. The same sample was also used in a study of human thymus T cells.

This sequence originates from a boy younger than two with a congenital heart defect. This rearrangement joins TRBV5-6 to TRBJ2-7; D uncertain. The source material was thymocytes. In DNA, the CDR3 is TGTGCCAGCAGCCTTCTAGACTACGAGCAGTACTTC. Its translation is CASSLLDYEQYF.